The rows below give T cell receptor beta chains drawn from one sample of a study of T cell repertoires in cytomegalovirus infection. From the reads, TCRdb called clonotypes with MiXCR, one entry per CDR3 protein. The profile shows hundreds of thousands of distinct CDR3 sequences, around 31% of them singletons. The antigens these receptors bind are not known. Sequences were derived from cultured PBMCs, sampled from culture after CMV antigen stimulation. Every receptor here comes from a human donor in good health (CMV status not recorded). Some clones in this sample may be carry-over from other donors' samples. The CDR3 runs from the conserved cysteine through the conserved F or W. Each record gives: D gene, clone size, CDR3 length, V gene, J gene, CDR3 protein, CDR3 DNA. The D gene is left open where the match is weak. The size entry is marked missing in some rows and otherwise reads once, few, many or a size class.

>.|once|15|TRBV29-1|TRBJ2-2
CSVESSGFGTGELFF
TGCAGCGTTGAATCCTCCGGGTTCGGCACCGGGGAGCTGTTTTTT
>.|once|14|TRBV7-8|TRBJ1-1
CASSLAAGGTEAFF
TGTGCCAGCAGCTTAGCTGCGGGGGGAACTGAAGCTTTCTTT
>.|.|16|TRBV7-9|TRBJ2-1
CASSLAGGRIYNEQFF
TGTGCCAGCAGCTTAGCTGGTGGGAGAATTTACAATGAGCAGTTCTTC
>.|.|13|TRBV12-3/TRBV12-4|TRBJ1-1
CASSLSGSGEAFF
TGTGCCAGCAGTTTGTCAGGGTCTGGGGAAGCTTTCTTT
>TRBD2|few|16|TRBV4-3|TRBJ2-3
CASSSHGLADTDTQYF
TGCGCCAGCAGCTCCCACGGACTAGCGGATACAGATACGCAGTATTTT
>.|.|12|TRBV20-1|TRBJ1-1
CSARGPGTEAFF
TGCAGTGCTAGAGGCCCGGGCACTGAAGCTTTCTTT
>TRBD1|.|13|TRBV19|TRBJ1-4
CASSRGQGENLFF
TGTGCCAGTAGTAGAGGACAGGGTGAAAATCTGTTTTTT
>TRBD2|many|18|TRBV7-8|TRBJ2-1
CASSLPGGVAATYNEQFF
TGTGCCAGCAGCCTCCCGGGGGGGGTCGCGGCAACCTACAATGAGCAGTTCTTC
>.|.|14|TRBV27|TRBJ2-3
CASSQRVHGDTQYF
TGTGCCAGCAGCCAACGGGTCCACGGAGATACGCAGTATTTT
>.|.|14|TRBV6-2/TRBV6-3|TRBJ2-2
CASSSTPGTGELFF
TGTGCCAGCAGTAGTACTCCCGGGACCGGGGAGCTGTTTTTT
>.|few|16|TRBV6-1|TRBJ1-2
CASSEYSPHRGYGYTF
TGTGCCAGCAGTGAATATAGTCCTCATAGGGGCTATGGCTACACCTTC
>.|.|15|TRBV18|TRBJ2-3
CASSPPSSWTDTQYF
TGTGCCAGCTCACCACCGTCGTCTTGGACAGATACGCAGTATTTT
>.|few|14|TRBV7-2|TRBJ2-7
CASRRAGTSYEQYF
TGTGCCAGCAGACGAGCTGGAACTTCCTACGAGCAGTACTTC
>TRBD1|few|16|TRBV11-2|TRBJ2-5
CASSSPQQGAGETQYF
TGTGCCAGCAGCTCACCACAGCAGGGGGCTGGAGAGACCCAGTACTTC
>.|many|14|TRBV7-2|TRBJ1-2
CASSQQGGNYGYTF
TGTGCCAGCAGCCAACAGGGAGGAAACTATGGCTACACCTTC